The subject of this entry is one T cell receptor (beta chain). Its cognate antigen is unknown. The assay was immunoSEQ multiplex PCR, and TCRdb's table has in-frame clones only and misses some. Of about 390 clones listed, roughly 73% are singletons. CD4+ T-LGLL patients came from Padova, Helsinki and Shinshu hematology units. From germline, CDR1 is LNHDA and CDR2 SQIVND (reference sequence). The CDR3 totals 12 residues. The sample is drawn from a study of STAT5B mutations in CD4+ large granular lymphocyte leukemia. Findings and caveats of the study: Patient cell sources varied; roughly 6 CD4-sorted samples entered the clonality comparison.

Sequencing was performed on PBMCs. The TCR was taken from a woman aged 45-65 years with CD4+ T-cell large granular lymphocyte leukemia. V and J are TRBV19 and TRBJ2-5; the D call may be TRBD1 or TRBD2 (5 bases each). The J call is doubtful: the DNA matches TRBJ2-7 better. The CDR3 coding sequence is TGTGCCAGTAGGGGGGACGACTACGAGCAGTACTTC. It specifies CASRGDDYEQYF.